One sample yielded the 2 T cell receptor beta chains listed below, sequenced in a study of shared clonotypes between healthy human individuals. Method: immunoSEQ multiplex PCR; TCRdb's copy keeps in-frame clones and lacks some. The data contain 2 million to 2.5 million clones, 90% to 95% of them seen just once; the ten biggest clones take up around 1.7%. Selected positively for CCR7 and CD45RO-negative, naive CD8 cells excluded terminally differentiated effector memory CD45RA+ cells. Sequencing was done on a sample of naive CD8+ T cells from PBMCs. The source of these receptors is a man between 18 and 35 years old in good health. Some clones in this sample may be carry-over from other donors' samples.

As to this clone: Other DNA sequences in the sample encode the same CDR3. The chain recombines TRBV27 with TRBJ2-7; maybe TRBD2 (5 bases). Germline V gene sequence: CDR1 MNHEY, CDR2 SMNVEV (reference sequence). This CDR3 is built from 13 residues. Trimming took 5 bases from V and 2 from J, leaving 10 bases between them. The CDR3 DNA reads TGTGCCAGCAGTGGCGGGCCCGCCTACGAGCAGTACTTC. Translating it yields CASSGGPAYEQYF.

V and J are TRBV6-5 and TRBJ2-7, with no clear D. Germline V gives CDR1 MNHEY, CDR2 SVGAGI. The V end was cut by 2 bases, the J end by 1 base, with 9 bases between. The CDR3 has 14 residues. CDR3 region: CASSYQTESYEQYF. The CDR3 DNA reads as TGTGCCAGCAGTTACCAAACAGAGTCCTACGAGCAGTACTTC.